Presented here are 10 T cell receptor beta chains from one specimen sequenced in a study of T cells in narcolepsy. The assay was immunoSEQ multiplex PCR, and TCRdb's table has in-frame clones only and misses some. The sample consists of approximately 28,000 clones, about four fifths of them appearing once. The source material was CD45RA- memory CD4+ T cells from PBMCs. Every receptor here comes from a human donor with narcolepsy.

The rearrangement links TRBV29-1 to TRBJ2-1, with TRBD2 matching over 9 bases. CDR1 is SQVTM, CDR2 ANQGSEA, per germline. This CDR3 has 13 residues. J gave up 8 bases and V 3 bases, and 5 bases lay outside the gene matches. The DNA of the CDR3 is TGCAGCGTTGAGCGGGGGGGCCGGGATGAGCAGTTCTTC. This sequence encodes CSVERGGRDEQFF.

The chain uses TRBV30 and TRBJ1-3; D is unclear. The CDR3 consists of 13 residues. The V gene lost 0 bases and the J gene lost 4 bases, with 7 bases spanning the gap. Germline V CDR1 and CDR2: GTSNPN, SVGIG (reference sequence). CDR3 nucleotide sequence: TGTGCCTGGAGTGTAGCGGGCGGAAACACCATATATTTT. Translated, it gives CAWSVAGGNTIYF.

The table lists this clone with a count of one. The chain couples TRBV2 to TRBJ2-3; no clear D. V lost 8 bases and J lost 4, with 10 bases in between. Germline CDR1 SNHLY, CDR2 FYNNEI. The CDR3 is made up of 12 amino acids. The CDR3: CASGLVADTQYF. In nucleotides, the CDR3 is TGTGCCAGCGGCTTAGTGGCAGATACGCAGTATTTT.

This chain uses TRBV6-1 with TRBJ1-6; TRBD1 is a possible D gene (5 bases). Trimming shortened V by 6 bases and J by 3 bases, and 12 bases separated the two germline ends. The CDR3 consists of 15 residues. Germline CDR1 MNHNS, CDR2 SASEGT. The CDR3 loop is CASSPTDDYNSPLHF. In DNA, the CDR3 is TGTGCCAGCAGCCCGACAGACGACTATAATTCACCCCTCCACTTT.

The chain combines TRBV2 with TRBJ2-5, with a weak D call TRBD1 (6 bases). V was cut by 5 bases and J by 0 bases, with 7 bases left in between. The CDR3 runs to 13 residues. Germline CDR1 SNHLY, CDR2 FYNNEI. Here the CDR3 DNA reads TGTGCCAGCAGTAAGGGGGACCAAGAGACCCAGTACTTC. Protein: CASSKGDQETQYF.

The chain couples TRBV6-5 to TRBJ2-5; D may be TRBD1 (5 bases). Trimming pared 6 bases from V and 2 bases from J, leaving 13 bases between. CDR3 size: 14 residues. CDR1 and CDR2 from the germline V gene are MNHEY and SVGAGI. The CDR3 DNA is TGTGCCAGCAGCCCCCTGACAGTACAAGAGACCCAGTACTTC. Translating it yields CASSPLTVQETQYF.

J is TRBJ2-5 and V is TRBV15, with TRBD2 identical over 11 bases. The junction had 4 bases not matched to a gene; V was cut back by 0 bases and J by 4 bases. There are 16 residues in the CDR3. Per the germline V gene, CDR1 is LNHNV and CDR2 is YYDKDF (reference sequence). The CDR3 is CATSRDSGGARETQYF. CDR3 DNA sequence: TGTGCCACCAGCAGAGATAGCGGGGGGGCCCGAGAGACCCAGTACTTC.

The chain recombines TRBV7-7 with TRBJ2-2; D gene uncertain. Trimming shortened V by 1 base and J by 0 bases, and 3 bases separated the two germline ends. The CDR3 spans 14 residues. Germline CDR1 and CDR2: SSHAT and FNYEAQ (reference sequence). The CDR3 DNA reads TGTGCCAGCAGCTTAGTGGCGAACACCGGGGAGCTGTTTTTT. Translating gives CASSLVANTGELFF.

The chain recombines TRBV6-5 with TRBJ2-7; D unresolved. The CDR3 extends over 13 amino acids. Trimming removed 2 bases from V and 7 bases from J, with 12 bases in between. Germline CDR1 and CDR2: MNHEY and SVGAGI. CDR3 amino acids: CASSYRDLGEQYF. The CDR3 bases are TGTGCCAGCAGTTACAGGGATCTGGGGGAGCAGTACTTC.

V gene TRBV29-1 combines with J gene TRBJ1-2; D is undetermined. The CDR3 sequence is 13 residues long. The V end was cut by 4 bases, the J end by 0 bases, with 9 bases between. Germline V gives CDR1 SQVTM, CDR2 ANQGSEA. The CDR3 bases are TGCAGCGTTGGGGATCTAGCTAACTATGGCTACACCTTC. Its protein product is CSVGDLANYGYTF.